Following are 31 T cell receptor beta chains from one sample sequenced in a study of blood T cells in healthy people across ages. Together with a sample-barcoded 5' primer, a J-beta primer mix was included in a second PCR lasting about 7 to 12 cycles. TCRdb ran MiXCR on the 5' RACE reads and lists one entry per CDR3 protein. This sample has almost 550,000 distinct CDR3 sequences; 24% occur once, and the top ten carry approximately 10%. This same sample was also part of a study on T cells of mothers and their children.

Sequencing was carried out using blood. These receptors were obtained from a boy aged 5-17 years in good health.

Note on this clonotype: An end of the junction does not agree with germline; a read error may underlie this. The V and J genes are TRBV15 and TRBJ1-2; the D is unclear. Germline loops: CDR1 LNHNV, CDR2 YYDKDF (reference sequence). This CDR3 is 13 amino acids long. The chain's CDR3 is CATSTGGNYGHTF. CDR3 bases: TGTGCCACCAGCACAGGAGGGAACTATGGCCACACCTTC. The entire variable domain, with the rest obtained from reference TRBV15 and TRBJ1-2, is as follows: DAMVIQNPRYQVTQFGKPVTLSCSQTLNHNVMYWYQQKSSQAPKLLFHYYDKDFNNEADTPDNFQSRRPNTSFCFLDIRSPGLGDTAMYLCATSTGGNYGHTFGSGTRLTVV.

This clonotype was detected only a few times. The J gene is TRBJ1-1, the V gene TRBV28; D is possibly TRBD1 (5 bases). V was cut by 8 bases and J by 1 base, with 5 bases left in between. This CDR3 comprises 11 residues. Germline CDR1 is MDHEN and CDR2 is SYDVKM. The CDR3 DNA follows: TGTGCCAGCGGGGGGAACACTGAAGCTTTCTTT. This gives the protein CASGGNTEAFF.

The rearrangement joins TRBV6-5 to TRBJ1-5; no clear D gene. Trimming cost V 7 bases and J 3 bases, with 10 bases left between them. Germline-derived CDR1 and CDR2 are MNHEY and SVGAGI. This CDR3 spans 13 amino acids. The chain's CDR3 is CASKPQANQPQHF. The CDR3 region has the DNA TGTGCCAGCAAACCTCAGGCCAATCAGCCCCAGCATTTT.

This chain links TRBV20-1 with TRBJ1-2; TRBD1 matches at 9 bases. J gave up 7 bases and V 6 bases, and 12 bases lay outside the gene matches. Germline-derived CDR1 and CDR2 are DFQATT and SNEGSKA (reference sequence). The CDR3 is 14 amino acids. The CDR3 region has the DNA TGCAGTGCCCTCACCGGGACAGGGTCAGGTGGCTACACCTTC. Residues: CSALTGTGSGGYTF.

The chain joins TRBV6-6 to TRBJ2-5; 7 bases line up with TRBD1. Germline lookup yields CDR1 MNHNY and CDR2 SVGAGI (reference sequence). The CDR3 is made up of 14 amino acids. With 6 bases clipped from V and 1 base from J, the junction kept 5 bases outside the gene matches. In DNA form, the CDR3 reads TGTGCCAGCAGCCCTTACAGGGGCCAAGAGACCCAGTACTTC. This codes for CASSPYRGQETQYF.

CDR3 sequence (DNA): TGCGCCAGCAGCTTAGGGACGGCGATAGAGACCCAGTACTTC. This translates into CASSLGTAIETQYF. The V gene is TRBV5-1, the J gene TRBJ2-5; possibly TRBD1 or TRBD2 for D (5 bases each). Germline V CDR1 and CDR2: SGHRS, YFSETQ. V lost 2 bases, J lost 4 bases, and 12 bases lay in between. The CDR3 length is 14 residues. The complete variable domain, with remaining parts taken from reference TRBV5-1 and TRBJ2-5, reads KAGVTQTPRYLIKTRGQQVTLSCSPISGHRSVSWYQQTPGQGLQFLFEYFSETQRNKGNFPGRFSGRQFSNSRSEMNVSTLELGDSALYLCASSLGTAIETQYFGPGTRLLVL.

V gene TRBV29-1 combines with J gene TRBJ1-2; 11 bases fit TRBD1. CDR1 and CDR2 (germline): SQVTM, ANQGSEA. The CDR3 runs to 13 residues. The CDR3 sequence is CTVFGTGGDGYTF. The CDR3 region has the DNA TGCACCGTCTTCGGGACAGGGGGGGATGGCTACACCTTC.

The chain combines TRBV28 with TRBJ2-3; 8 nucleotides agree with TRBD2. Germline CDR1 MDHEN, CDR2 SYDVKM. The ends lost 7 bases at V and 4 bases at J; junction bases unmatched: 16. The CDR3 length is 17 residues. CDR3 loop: CASTHEAQAGGADTQYF. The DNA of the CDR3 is TGTGCCAGCACCCACGAAGCCCAGGCGGGAGGAGCAGATACGCAGTATTTT.

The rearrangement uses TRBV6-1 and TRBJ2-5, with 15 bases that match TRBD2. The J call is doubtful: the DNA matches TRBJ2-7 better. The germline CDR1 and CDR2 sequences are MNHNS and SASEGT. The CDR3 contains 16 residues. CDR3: CASGTSGGFSPYEQYF. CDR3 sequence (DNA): TGTGCCAGCGGGACTAGCGGGGGGTTCTCACCTTACGAGCAGTACTTC.

The CDR3 sequence: CASSLVRERDQETQYF. In nucleotides, the CDR3 is TGTGCCAGCAGCTTAGTTAGAGAGCGGGACCAAGAGACCCAGTACTTC. The chain recombines TRBV11-2 with TRBJ2-5; D might be TRBD2 (6 bases). Trimming left V 1 base short and J 0 bases short, with 12 bases between. The germline V gene encodes CDR1 SGHAT and CDR2 FQNNGV. There are 16 residues in the CDR3.

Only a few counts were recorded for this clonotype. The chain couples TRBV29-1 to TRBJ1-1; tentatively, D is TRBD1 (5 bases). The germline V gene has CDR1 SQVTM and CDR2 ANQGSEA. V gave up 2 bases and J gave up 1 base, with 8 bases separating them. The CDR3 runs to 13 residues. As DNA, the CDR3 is TGCAGCGTTGAAACGACAGAGAACACTGAAGCTTTCTTT. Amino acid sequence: CSVETTENTEAFF.

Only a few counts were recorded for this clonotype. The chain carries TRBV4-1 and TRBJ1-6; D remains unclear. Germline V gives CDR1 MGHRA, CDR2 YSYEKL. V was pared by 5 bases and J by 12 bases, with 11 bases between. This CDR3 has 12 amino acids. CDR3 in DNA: TGCGCCAGCAGCGGGCAGCTTGGACCCCTCCACTTT. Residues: CASSGQLGPLHF.

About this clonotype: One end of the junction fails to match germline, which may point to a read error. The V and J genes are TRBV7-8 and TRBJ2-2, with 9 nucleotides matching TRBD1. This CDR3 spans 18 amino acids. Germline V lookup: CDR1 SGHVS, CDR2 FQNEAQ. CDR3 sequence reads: CASSLADRGVDYTGELFF. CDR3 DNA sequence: TGTGCCAGCAGCCTAGCGGACAGGGGCGTCGATTACACCGGGGAGCTGTTTTTT.

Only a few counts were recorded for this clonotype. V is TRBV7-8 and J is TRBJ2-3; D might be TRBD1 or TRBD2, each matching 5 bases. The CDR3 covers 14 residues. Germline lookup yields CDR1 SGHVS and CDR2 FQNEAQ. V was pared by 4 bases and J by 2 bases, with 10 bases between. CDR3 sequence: CASSSGTFTDTQYF. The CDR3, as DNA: TGTGCCAGCAGCTCCGGGACGTTCACAGATACGCAGTATTTT.

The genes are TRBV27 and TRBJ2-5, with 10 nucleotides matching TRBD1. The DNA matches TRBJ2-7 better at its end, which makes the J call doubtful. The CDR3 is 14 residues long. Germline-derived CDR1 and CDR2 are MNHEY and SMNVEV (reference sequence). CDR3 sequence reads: CASRRTGGRYEQYF. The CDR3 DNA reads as TGTGCCAGCAGGAGGACAGGGGGAAGGTACGAGCAGTACTTC.

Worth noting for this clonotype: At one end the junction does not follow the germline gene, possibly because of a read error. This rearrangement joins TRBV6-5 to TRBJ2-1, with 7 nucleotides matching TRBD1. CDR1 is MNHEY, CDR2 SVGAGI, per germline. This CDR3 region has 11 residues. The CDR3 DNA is TGTGCCAGCAGGGAACAGGGGCAATGGATCTTC. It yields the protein CASREQGQWIF.

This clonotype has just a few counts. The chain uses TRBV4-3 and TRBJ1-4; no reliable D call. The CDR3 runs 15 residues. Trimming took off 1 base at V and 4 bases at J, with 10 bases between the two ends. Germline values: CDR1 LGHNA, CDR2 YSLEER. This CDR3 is CASSQGRNRNEKLFF. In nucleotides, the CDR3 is TGCGCCAGCAGCCAAGGGAGGAACCGTAATGAAAAACTGTTTTTT.

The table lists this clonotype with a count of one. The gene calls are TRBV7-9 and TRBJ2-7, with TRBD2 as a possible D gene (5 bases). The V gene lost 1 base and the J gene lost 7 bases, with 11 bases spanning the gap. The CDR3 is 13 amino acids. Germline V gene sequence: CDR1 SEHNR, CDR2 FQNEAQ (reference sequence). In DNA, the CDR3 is TGTGCCAGCAGCTTAGGAGGGCGGAGGGAGCAGTACTTC. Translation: CASSLGGRREQYF.

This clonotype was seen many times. The CDR3 here is CASSLGAGDQPQHF. The CDR3 region has the DNA TGTGCCAGCAGCTTAGGGGCAGGAGATCAGCCCCAGCATTTT. The chain uses TRBV7-9 and TRBJ1-5; D is unclear. The CDR3 contains 14 residues. CDR1 SEHNR and CDR2 FQNEAQ come from the germline V gene (reference sequence). Deletions cut 1 base from V and 5 bases from J, with 9 bases between.

The CDR3 DNA sequence: TGTGCCAGCAGCTTAGAGAGGCTAGCGTACTACGAGCAGTACTTC. Translating it yields CASSLERLAYYEQYF. This rearrangement joins TRBV7-2 to TRBJ2-7, with a possible D match to TRBD2 (6 bases). This CDR3 has 15 amino acids. Deletions cut 1 base from V and 3 bases from J, with 13 bases between. CDR1 is SGHTA, CDR2 FQGNSA, per germline.

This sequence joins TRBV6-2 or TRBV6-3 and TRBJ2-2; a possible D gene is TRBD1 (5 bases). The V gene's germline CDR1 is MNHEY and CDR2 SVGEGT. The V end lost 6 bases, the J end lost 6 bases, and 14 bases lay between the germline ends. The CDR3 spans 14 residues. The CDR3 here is CASSPQQGPGELFF. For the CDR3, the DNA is TGTGCCAGCAGCCCCCAGCAGGGCCCCGGGGAGCTGTTTTTT.

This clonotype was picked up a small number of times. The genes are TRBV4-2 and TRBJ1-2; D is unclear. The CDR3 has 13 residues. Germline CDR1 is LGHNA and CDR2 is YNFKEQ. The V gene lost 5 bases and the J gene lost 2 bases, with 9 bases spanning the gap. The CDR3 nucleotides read TGTGCCAGCAGCGCTACAGAGAACTATGGCTACACCTTC. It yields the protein CASSATENYGYTF.

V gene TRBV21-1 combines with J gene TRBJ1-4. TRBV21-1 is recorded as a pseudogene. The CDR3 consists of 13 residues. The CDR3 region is CASSKGRGEKLFF. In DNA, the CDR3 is TGTGCCAGCAGCAAAGGACGAGGTGAAAAACTGTTTTTT.

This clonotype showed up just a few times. CDR3 protein: CASSLGPGDNEQFF. In DNA, the CDR3 is TGTGCCAGCAGCTTAGGCCCTGGGGACAATGAGCAGTTCTTC. The rearrangement uses TRBV7-2 and TRBJ2-1; D is undetermined. V was cut by 1 base and J by 5 bases, with 9 bases left in between. Germline-derived CDR1 and CDR2 are SGHTA and FQGNSA. This CDR3 is built from 14 residues.

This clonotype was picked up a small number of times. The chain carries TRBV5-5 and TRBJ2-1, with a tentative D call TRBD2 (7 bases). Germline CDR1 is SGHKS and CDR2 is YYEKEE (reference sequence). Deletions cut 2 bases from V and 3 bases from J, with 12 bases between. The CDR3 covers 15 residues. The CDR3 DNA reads TGTGCCAGCAGCTTTGTGGGAGGGGGCTACAATGAGCAGTTCTTC. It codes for CASSFVGGGYNEQFF.

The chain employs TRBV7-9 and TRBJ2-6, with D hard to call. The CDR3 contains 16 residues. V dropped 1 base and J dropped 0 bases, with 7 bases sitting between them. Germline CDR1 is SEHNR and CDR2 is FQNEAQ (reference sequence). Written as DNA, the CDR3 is TGTGCCAGCAGCTTAGTACCGTACTCTGGGGCCAACGTCCTGACTTTC. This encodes CASSLVPYSGANVLTF. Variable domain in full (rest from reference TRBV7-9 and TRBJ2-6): DTGVSQNPRHKITKRGQNVTFRCDPISEHNRLYWYRQTLGQGPEFLTYFQNEAQLEKSRLLSDRFSAERPKGSFSTLEIQRTEQGDSAMYLCASSLVPYSGANVLTFGAGSRLTVL.

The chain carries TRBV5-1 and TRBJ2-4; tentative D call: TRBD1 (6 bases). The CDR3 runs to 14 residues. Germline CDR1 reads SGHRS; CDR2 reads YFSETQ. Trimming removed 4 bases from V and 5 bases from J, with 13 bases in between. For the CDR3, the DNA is TGCGCCAGCAGCCCGTCAGGGGCTCAAAACATTCAGTACTTC. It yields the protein CASSPSGAQNIQYF.

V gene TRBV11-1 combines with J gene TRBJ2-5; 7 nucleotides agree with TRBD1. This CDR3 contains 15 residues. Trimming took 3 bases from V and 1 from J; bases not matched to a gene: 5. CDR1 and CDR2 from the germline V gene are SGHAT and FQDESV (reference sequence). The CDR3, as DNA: TGTGCCAGCAGCTTCGACAGGGTGACCCAAGAGACCCAGTACTTC. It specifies CASSFDRVTQETQYF.

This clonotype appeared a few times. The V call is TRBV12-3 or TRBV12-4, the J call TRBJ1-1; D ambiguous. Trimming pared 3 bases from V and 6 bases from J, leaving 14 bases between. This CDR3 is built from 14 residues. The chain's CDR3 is CASSFLPGSPEAFF. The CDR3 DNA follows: TGTGCCAGCAGTTTCCTACCGGGGAGCCCTGAAGCTTTCTTT.

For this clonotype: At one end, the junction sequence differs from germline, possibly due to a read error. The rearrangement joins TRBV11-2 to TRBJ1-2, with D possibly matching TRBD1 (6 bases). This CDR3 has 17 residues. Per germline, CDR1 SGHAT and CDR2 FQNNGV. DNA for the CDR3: TGTGCCAGCGGCTTAGCTGGCAGGGGCGTGCGAAAGTCTGGCTACACCTTC. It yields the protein CASGLAGRGVRKSGYTF.

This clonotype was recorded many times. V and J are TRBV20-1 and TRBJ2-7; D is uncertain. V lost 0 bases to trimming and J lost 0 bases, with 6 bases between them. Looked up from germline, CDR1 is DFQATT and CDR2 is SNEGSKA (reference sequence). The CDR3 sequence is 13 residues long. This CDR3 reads CSARDPLSYEQYF. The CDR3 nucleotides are TGCAGTGCTAGAGATCCACTCTCCTACGAGCAGTACTTC.